This T cell receptor beta chain was identified during a study of beta chain features in type 1 diabetes. Sequenced material consisted of expressed TCRB transcripts (all of the isolated RNA was reverse transcribed). Assay: immunoSEQ multiplex PCR; the TCRdb copy retains only in-frame clones and omits some. The sample records under 400,000 clones, roughly 12% being singletons. V was cut by 4 bases and J by 9 bases, with 11 bases left in between. The CDR3 has 12 amino acids. Germline V lookup: CDR1 SGHTS, CDR2 YDEGEE. Specimen: naive CD4+ T cells from blood. The chain employs TRBV5-8 and TRBJ2-1; perhaps TRBD1 as D (6 bases). The clonotype was recovered from a man aged 18 to 35 in good health. CDR3 sequence (DNA): TGTGCCAGCAGCGGACAGCCGACTGAGCAGTTCTTC. Protein: CASSGQPTEQFF.